The T cell receptor (beta chain) under discussion was sequenced for a study of blood T cell repertoires in COVID-19. CDR1 is SGHTA and CDR2 is FQGNSA in the germline V gene. The CDR3 extends over 15 amino acids. Comments on this clone: The junction differs from germline at one of its ends, possibly a read error.

Libraries were prepared by immunoSEQ multiplex PCR; TCRdb keeps only in-frame clonotypes and omits some of them. The sample shows just over 300,000 clones, roughly 90% of them seen only once. The source of this sequence is a woman in her 30s with COVID-19, enrolled during active disease. The source material was peripheral blood. The chain joins TRBV7-2 to TRBJ2-3; the match to TRBD2 covers 11 bases. The CDR3 coding sequence is TGTGCCAGCAGCATAGCGGGGGGGTACACAGATACGCAGTATTTT. This gives the protein CASSIAGGYTDTQYF.